Listed below are T cell receptor beta chains from one sample, sequenced in a study of cytomegalovirus exposure and HLA in healthy donors. The method was immunoSEQ multiplex PCR; TCRdb's version includes in-frame clones alone and lacks a portion of them. The sample lists 100,000 to 150,000 clones, 60% to 80% seen once, with around 1% in the top ten. Specimen: PBMCs. The source is a male donor in good health and CMV-seronegative. Each CDR3 is given with its conserved first and last residue. Fields, in order: V gene, J gene, D gene, clone size, CDR3 DNA, CDR3 protein. D genes are given only for firm matches. Clone size is not always given. Where it is, it says once, few, many or a class for expanded clones.

v_call: TRBV19; j_call: TRBJ2-7; d_call: TRBD2; clone_size: NA; cdr3_nt: TGTGCCAGTAGTATCCGGACTAGCGCCTACGAGCAGTACTTC; cdr3_aa: CASSIRTSAYEQYF
v_call: TRBV30; j_call: TRBJ1-6; d_call: TRBD1; clone_size: NA; cdr3_nt: TGTGCCTGGAACCCGACAGGGGGCGGGACACCCCTCCACTTT; cdr3_aa: CAWNPTGGGTPLHF
v_call: TRBV19; j_call: TRBJ1-2; d_call: TRBD1; clone_size: NA; cdr3_nt: TGTGCCGCCGGGACAGGGGGCGGCTATGGCTACACCTTC; cdr3_aa: CAAGTGGGYGYTF
v_call: TRBV7-3; j_call: TRBJ2-3; d_call: NA; clone_size: NA; cdr3_nt: TGTGCCAGCAGCCGTAGACAGGCTACAGATACGCAGTATTTT; cdr3_aa: CASSRRQATDTQYF
v_call: TRBV30; j_call: TRBJ2-3; d_call: NA; clone_size: NA; cdr3_nt: TGTGCCTGGAGCGGGAGCACAGATACGCAGTATTTT; cdr3_aa: CAWSGSTDTQYF
v_call: TRBV5-1; j_call: TRBJ2-3; d_call: TRBD2; clone_size: once; cdr3_nt: TGCGCCAGCAGCGCAGGACTAGTCACAGATACGCAGTATTTT; cdr3_aa: CASSAGLVTDTQYF
v_call: TRBV11-3; j_call: TRBJ2-7; d_call: TRBD1; clone_size: NA; cdr3_nt: TGTGCCAGCAGCCCGGACAGGGCGTACGAGCAGTACTTC; cdr3_aa: CASSPDRAYEQYF
v_call: TRBV10-3; j_call: TRBJ2-2; d_call: TRBD1; clone_size: NA; cdr3_nt: TGTGCCATCAGAGGGGGCCAGAACACCGGGGAGCTGTTTTTT; cdr3_aa: CAIRGGQNTGELFF
v_call: TRBV6-5; j_call: TRBJ2-5; d_call: TRBD1; clone_size: once; cdr3_nt: TGTGCCAGCAGACCACCGGGACAGGTACAAGAGACCCAGTACTTC; cdr3_aa: CASRPPGQVQETQYF
v_call: TRBV6-1; j_call: TRBJ1-1; d_call: TRBD1; clone_size: once; cdr3_nt: TGTGCCAGCAGTCCCTGGACAGGGTCAGAAGCTTTCTTT; cdr3_aa: CASSPWTGSEAFF
v_call: TRBV6-5; j_call: TRBJ2-7; d_call: NA; clone_size: few; cdr3_nt: TGTGCCAGCAGTCACAGGGATGGGGAGCAGTACTTC; cdr3_aa: CASSHRDGEQYF
v_call: TRBV19; j_call: TRBJ1-2; d_call: TRBD1; clone_size: NA; cdr3_nt: TGTGCCAGTAGTATCACAGGGGGAGGCTACACCTTC; cdr3_aa: CASSITGGGYTF
v_call: TRBV4-3; j_call: TRBJ2-7; d_call: NA; clone_size: few; cdr3_nt: TGCGCCAGCAGCCAAGAGCCCCAGAGGGACTACGAGCAGTACTTC; cdr3_aa: CASSQEPQRDYEQYF
v_call: TRBV19; j_call: TRBJ1-5; d_call: NA; clone_size: NA; cdr3_nt: TGTGCCAGTAATTTTGAGGGGGGGAACAATCAGCCCCAGCATTTT; cdr3_aa: CASNFEGGNNQPQHF
v_call: TRBV7-9; j_call: TRBJ2-1; d_call: NA; clone_size: NA; cdr3_nt: TGTGCCAGCAGCCCGTTGAGGGTGAACAATGAGCAGTTCTTC; cdr3_aa: CASSPLRVNNEQFF
v_call: TRBV29-1; j_call: TRBJ1-4; d_call: TRBD1; clone_size: few; cdr3_nt: TGCAGCGCTTCGACAGGGCTGCTTGAAAAACTGTTTTTT; cdr3_aa: CSASTGLLEKLFF
v_call: TRBV7-2; j_call: TRBJ2-2; d_call: NA; clone_size: NA; cdr3_nt: TGTGCCAGCAGCCCAAGGCCCTTGGCGGGGCTGAACACCGGGGAGCTGTTTTTT; cdr3_aa: CASSPRPLAGLNTGELFF
v_call: TRBV4-3; j_call: TRBJ2-7; d_call: TRBD2; clone_size: NA; cdr3_nt: TGCGCCAGCAGCCGCGGGAGACATCCGGGGATCTACGAGCAGTACTTC; cdr3_aa: CASSRGRHPGIYEQYF
v_call: TRBV11-3; j_call: TRBJ1-2; d_call: NA; clone_size: NA; cdr3_nt: TGTGCCAGCAGCTACCGGGACACCAGCTATGGCTACACCTTC; cdr3_aa: CASSYRDTSYGYTF
v_call: TRBV5-1; j_call: TRBJ2-7; d_call: TRBD1; clone_size: NA; cdr3_nt: TGCGCCAGCAGCCAGGGACAGGGGCTTTCCTACGAGCAGTACTTC; cdr3_aa: CASSQGQGLSYEQYF
v_call: TRBV27; j_call: TRBJ2-2; d_call: TRBD1; clone_size: NA; cdr3_nt: TGTGCCAGCAGTGCAAACAGGGGGCGCGGCCCGGGGGAGCTGTTTTTT; cdr3_aa: CASSANRGRGPGELFF
v_call: TRBV29-1; j_call: TRBJ1-1; d_call: TRBD1; clone_size: NA; cdr3_nt: TGCAGCGCCCAAGGACAGGTAAACACTGAAGCTTTCTTT; cdr3_aa: CSAQGQVNTEAFF
v_call: TRBV19; j_call: TRBJ2-6; d_call: TRBD1; clone_size: NA; cdr3_nt: TGTGCCAGTAGTGGCTGGACAGGGGGGGGGCTCGGGGCCAACGTCCTGACTTTC; cdr3_aa: CASSGWTGGGLGANVLTF
v_call: TRBV10-3; j_call: TRBJ1-1; d_call: NA; clone_size: NA; cdr3_nt: TGTGCCATCAGTGACCTCGACAGGAACACTGAAGCTTTCTTT; cdr3_aa: CAISDLDRNTEAFF
v_call: TRBV30; j_call: TRBJ1-6; d_call: TRBD1; clone_size: NA; cdr3_nt: TGTGCCTGGGACACAGGACAGGGACATTATAATTCACCCCTCCACTTT; cdr3_aa: CAWDTGQGHYNSPLHF
v_call: TRBV7-9; j_call: TRBJ1-2; d_call: NA; clone_size: NA; cdr3_nt: TGTGCCAGCAGCTTAGCGAGTAAGGGGCCCCTCGATGGCTACACCTTC; cdr3_aa: CASSLASKGPLDGYTF
v_call: TRBV5-6; j_call: TRBJ1-2; d_call: TRBD1; clone_size: NA; cdr3_nt: TGTGCCAGCAGCTTGGGGGGACAGGGCGGCTACACCTTC; cdr3_aa: CASSLGGQGGYTF
v_call: TRBV6-5; j_call: TRBJ1-6; d_call: TRBD1; clone_size: NA; cdr3_nt: TGTGCCAGCAGTTTACAGGGGGCGAGTTCACCCCTCCACTTT; cdr3_aa: CASSLQGASSPLHF
v_call: TRBV6-5; j_call: TRBJ1-4; d_call: TRBD1; clone_size: NA; cdr3_nt: TGTGCCAGCAGTAGGACACAGGGGCCGGATGAAAAACTGTTTTTT; cdr3_aa: CASSRTQGPDEKLFF
v_call: TRBV7-3; j_call: TRBJ1-2; d_call: NA; clone_size: once; cdr3_nt: TGTGCCAGCAGCTTAACTGGCAGGGGTCGGACCTATGGCTACACCTTC; cdr3_aa: CASSLTGRGRTYGYTF
v_call: TRBV9; j_call: TRBJ1-5; d_call: TRBD1; clone_size: NA; cdr3_nt: TGTGCCAGCAGTAAGACAGGGGAAGGGAATCAGCCCCAGCATTTT; cdr3_aa: CASSKTGEGNQPQHF
v_call: TRBV30; j_call: TRBJ2-4; d_call: TRBD1; clone_size: NA; cdr3_nt: TGTGCCTGGAGCGCCGGATTCGGACAGGGAGACATTCAGTACTTC; cdr3_aa: CAWSAGFGQGDIQYF
v_call: TRBV5-4; j_call: TRBJ2-1; d_call: NA; clone_size: NA; cdr3_nt: TGTGCCAGCAGCTACCCGGGGGGCAGCGGGGACAATGAGCAGTTCTTC; cdr3_aa: CASSYPGGSGDNEQFF
v_call: TRBV9; j_call: TRBJ1-2; d_call: NA; clone_size: NA; cdr3_nt: TGTGCCAGCAGCGTAGAACAGCACTATGGCTACACCTTC; cdr3_aa: CASSVEQHYGYTF
v_call: TRBV2; j_call: TRBJ1-2; d_call: NA; clone_size: NA; cdr3_nt: TGTGCCAGCAGGGACAGCCCAACTATGGGCTACACCTTC; cdr3_aa: CASRDSPTMGYTF
v_call: TRBV2; j_call: TRBJ1-1; d_call: NA; clone_size: NA; cdr3_nt: TGTGCCAGCATCCTACTAGGTACTGAAGCTTTCTTT; cdr3_aa: CASILLGTEAFF
v_call: TRBV30; j_call: TRBJ1-5; d_call: NA; clone_size: NA; cdr3_nt: TGTGCCTGGAGCAGGTTTTCTAGCAATCAGCCCCAGCATTTT; cdr3_aa: CAWSRFSSNQPQHF
v_call: TRBV11-3; j_call: TRBJ2-7; d_call: NA; clone_size: once; cdr3_nt: TGTGCCAGCAGCTTAGGCAGCTCCTACGAGCAGTACTTC; cdr3_aa: CASSLGSSYEQYF
v_call: TRBV18; j_call: TRBJ1-5; d_call: TRBD1; clone_size: NA; cdr3_nt: TGTGCCAGCTCACCCGGGACAGGGGTCGAACAGCCCCAGCATTTT; cdr3_aa: CASSPGTGVEQPQHF